This T cell receptor (beta chain) was identified in a study of blood T cell repertoires in COVID-19. TCRdb's table, derived via immunoSEQ multiplex PCR, lists solely in-frame clones and lacks some. The sample yields about 150,000 clones, roughly nine tenths seen once. This clone has only one observation. V shed 5 bases, J shed 7 bases, and the junction held 5 bases outside the gene matches. The CDR3 is made up of 16 amino acids. The germline gives CDR1 MNHEY, CDR2 SMNVEV (reference sequence). The sequence was collected from a man younger than 35 with COVID-19, enrolled during active disease. J is TRBJ2-1 and V is TRBV27; 16 bases are shared with TRBD2. The sequencing input was peripheral blood. The CDR3 DNA reads as TGTGCCAGCAGTAACCTGGGACTAGCGGGAGGGAATGAGCAGTTCTTC. It specifies CASSNLGLAGGNEQFF.